The next 15 T cell receptor beta chains were all read from a single sample in a study of CD8 T cells in Susac syndrome. RNA totalling about 0.45 to 1 ug underwent reverse transcription with random hexamers. TCRdb ran MiXCR on the immunoSEQ multiplex PCR reads and lists one entry per CDR3 protein. Of approximately 80,000 distinct CDR3 sequences detected, roughly 94% appear once; the ten largest clones hold about 0.48%. Sample: CD8+ T cells from PBMCs. These receptor sequences come from a human donor with Susac syndrome.

V is TRBV5-6 and J is TRBJ2-5; no clear D. The CDR3 consists of 14 residues. Germline lookup yields CDR1 SGHDT and CDR2 YYEEEE. Trimming removed 0 bases from V and 1 base from J, with 7 bases in between. The CDR3 region is CASSLEDGQETQYF. CDR3 coding DNA: TGTGCCAGCAGCTTGGAAGACGGCCAAGAGACCCAGTACTTC.

The CDR3 DNA reads TGTGCCAGCAGCCCGGGGACAATCTACGAGCAGTACTTC. This sequence encodes CASSPGTIYEQYF. J is TRBJ2-7 and V is TRBV7-9, with a possible D match to TRBD1 (6 bases). Trimming removed 5 bases from V and 3 bases from J, with 11 bases in between. This CDR3 comprises 13 residues. Germline assignment: CDR1 SEHNR and CDR2 FQNEAQ (reference sequence).

This clonotype was observed once. The J gene is TRBJ2-5, the V gene TRBV4-1; possible D gene TRBD1, 5 bases. The CDR3 runs 14 residues. Germline-derived CDR1 and CDR2 are MGHRA and YSYEKL. Trimming left V 2 bases short and J 5 bases short, with 12 bases between. This CDR3 is CASSQSDTGETQYF. The CDR3 DNA sequence: TGCGCCAGCAGCCAATCGGACACCGGGGAGACCCAGTACTTC.

The rearrangement uses TRBV25-1 and TRBJ2-7; TRBD2 might be the D (5 bases). This CDR3 spans 12 amino acids. V dropped 10 bases and J dropped 2 bases, with 12 bases sitting between them. Germline CDR1 is MGHDK and CDR2 is SYGVNS. In nucleotides, the CDR3 is TGTGCCACCGCCTCCGGGGCCTACGAGCAGTACTTC. It specifies CATASGAYEQYF.

CDR3 sequence (DNA): TGTGCCAGCGGCATGGGAGGGAGTGAGCAGTACTTC. Translating it yields CASGMGGSEQYF. The chain is built from TRBV28 and TRBJ2-7; 7 positions match TRBD2. Germline values: CDR1 MDHEN, CDR2 SYDVKM. Trimming at V came to 8 bases and at J to 7 bases, leaving 8 bases not matched to a gene. The CDR3 is made up of 12 amino acids.

V is TRBV20-1 and J is TRBJ2-7; 7 bases are shared with TRBD1. CDR3 length equals 14 residues. The ends lost 0 bases at V and 6 bases at J; junction bases unmatched: 8. Germline-derived CDR1 and CDR2 are DFQATT and SNEGSKA (reference sequence). CDR3 sequence reads: CSARDRDRASEQYF. DNA of the CDR3: TGCAGTGCTAGAGATCGCGACAGGGCCAGCGAGCAGTACTTC.

This clonotype was counted a single time. The chain uses TRBV5-6 and TRBJ1-1; D may be TRBD1 (6 bases). The V end lost 0 bases, the J end lost 5 bases, and 17 bases lay between the germline ends. This CDR3 spans 16 amino acids. Germline V gives CDR1 SGHDT, CDR2 YYEEEE. In DNA form, the CDR3 reads TGTGCCAGCAGCTTGGCCGGGGGACGGAGGGGGACTGAAGCTTTCTTT. It codes for CASSLAGGRRGTEAFF. Looking up the rest from reference TRBV5-6 and TRBJ1-1 gives the full variable domain: DAGVTQSPTHLIKTRGQQVTLRCSPKSGHDTVSWYQQALGQGPQFIFQYYEEEERQRGNFPDRFSGHQFPNYSSELNVNALLLGDSALYLCASSLAGGRRGTEAFFGQGTRLTVV.

J is TRBJ1-1 and V is TRBV2; tentatively, D is TRBD1 (6 bases). The V gene lost 0 bases and the J gene lost 7 bases, with 12 bases spanning the gap. The germline V gene encodes CDR1 SNHLY and CDR2 FYNNEI. This CDR3 has 14 residues. CDR3 sequence reads: CASSEARTGHEAFF. CDR3 in DNA: TGTGCCAGCAGTGAAGCGAGGACGGGACATGAAGCTTTCTTT.

The chain uses TRBV24-1 and TRBJ2-1; 10 nucleotides match TRBD2. J gave up 0 bases and V 9 bases, and 7 bases lay outside the gene matches. CDR1 is KGHDR and CDR2 is SFDVKD in the germline V gene. This CDR3 has 16 residues. This chain's CDR3 is CATQKAGGSSYNEQFF. CDR3 DNA: TGTGCCACCCAAAAAGCGGGGGGGAGCTCCTACAATGAGCAGTTCTTC.

The chain is built from TRBV5-6 and TRBJ2-5; the D call may be TRBD1 or TRBD2 (6 bases each). V shed 1 base and J shed 3 bases, with 25 bases lying between them. Germline V gives CDR1 SGHDT, CDR2 YYEEEE. The CDR3 runs to 19 residues. The CDR3 region is CASSLIGGYKALRKETQYF. The CDR3 nucleotides are TGTGCCAGCAGCTTGATCGGGGGCTACAAGGCGTTGAGAAAAGAGACCCAGTACTTC.

This sequence joins TRBV7-9 and TRBJ1-1, with TRBD1 as a possible D gene (5 bases). The germline gives CDR1 SEHNR, CDR2 FQNEAQ (reference sequence). The CDR3 totals 15 residues. Trimming left V 5 bases short and J 0 bases short, with 13 bases between. The DNA of the CDR3 is TGTGCCAGCAGCGCCTTTACAGGACTGAACACTGAAGCTTTCTTT. It codes for CASSAFTGLNTEAFF.

This chain links TRBV7-8 with TRBJ1-2; 8 nucleotides align to TRBD1. Germline V gene sequence: CDR1 SGHVS, CDR2 FQNEAQ. V was pared by 4 bases and J by 8 bases, with 6 bases of the junction left unmatched. The CDR3 has 13 residues. CDR3 sequence: CASSSDRDHGYTF. DNA for the CDR3: TGTGCCAGCAGCTCGGACAGGGACCACGGCTACACCTTC.

J is TRBJ1-2 and V is TRBV13; TRBD1 matches at 7 bases. The CDR3 loop spans 14 amino acids. Germline lookup yields CDR1 PRHDT and CDR2 FYEKMQ (reference sequence). Trimming removed 4 bases from V and 5 bases from J; junction bases left unmatched: 7. CDR3 sequence (DNA): TGTGCCAGCAGCTCAGGGACAGAGGATTATGGCTACACCTTC. Translating it yields CASSSGTEDYGYTF. The full variable domain, rest sourced from reference TRBV13 and TRBJ1-2, is AAGVIQSPRHLIKEKRETATLKCYPIPRHDTVYWYQQGPGQDPQFLISFYEKMQSDKGSIPDRFSAQQFSDYHSELNMSSLELGDSALYFCASSSGTEDYGYTFGSGTRLTVV.

The rearrangement links TRBV12-3 or TRBV12-4 to TRBJ1-2; TRBD1 matches at 8 bases. With V trimmed by 6 bases and J by 6 bases, 3 bases remained unmatched. The CDR3 totals 12 residues. The DNA of the CDR3 is TGTGCCAGCAGAAGGACAGGGAATGGCTACACCTTC. It codes for CASRRTGNGYTF.

The gene calls are TRBV7-9 and TRBJ2-1; no reliable D call. Germline V gene data show CDR1 as SEHNR and CDR2 as FQNEAQ (reference sequence). V was shortened by 8 bases and J by 12 bases, with 11 bases between the two germline ends. The CDR3 has 10 amino acids. The CDR3, as DNA: TGTGCCAGCCGAATTACTTCGCAGTTCTTC. Its translation is CASRITSQFF.